This T cell receptor beta chain was retrieved from a study of T cell changes during pregnancy in multiple sclerosis. The trim removed 7 bases at V and 7 bases at J, leaving 10 bases unmatched. From germline, CDR1 is SGHNT and CDR2 YYREEE (reference sequence). This CDR3 has 13 residues. Only in-frame clones appear in the TCRdb table, and some are missing; sequencing was by immunoSEQ multiplex PCR. Here the sample spans roughly 30,000 clones, roughly 89% being singletons. The material was CD8+ T cells from peripheral blood mononuclear cells, obtained in the first trimester of pregnancy. This sequence joins TRBV5-4 and TRBJ1-1; TRBD1 matches at 7 bases. The receptor was isolated from a female donor with multiple sclerosis, enrolled in a pregnancy study. The CDR3 DNA sequence: TGTGCCAGCCACAGGGGAGGCTCTTTTGAAGCTTTCTTT. As protein: CASHRGGSFEAFF.